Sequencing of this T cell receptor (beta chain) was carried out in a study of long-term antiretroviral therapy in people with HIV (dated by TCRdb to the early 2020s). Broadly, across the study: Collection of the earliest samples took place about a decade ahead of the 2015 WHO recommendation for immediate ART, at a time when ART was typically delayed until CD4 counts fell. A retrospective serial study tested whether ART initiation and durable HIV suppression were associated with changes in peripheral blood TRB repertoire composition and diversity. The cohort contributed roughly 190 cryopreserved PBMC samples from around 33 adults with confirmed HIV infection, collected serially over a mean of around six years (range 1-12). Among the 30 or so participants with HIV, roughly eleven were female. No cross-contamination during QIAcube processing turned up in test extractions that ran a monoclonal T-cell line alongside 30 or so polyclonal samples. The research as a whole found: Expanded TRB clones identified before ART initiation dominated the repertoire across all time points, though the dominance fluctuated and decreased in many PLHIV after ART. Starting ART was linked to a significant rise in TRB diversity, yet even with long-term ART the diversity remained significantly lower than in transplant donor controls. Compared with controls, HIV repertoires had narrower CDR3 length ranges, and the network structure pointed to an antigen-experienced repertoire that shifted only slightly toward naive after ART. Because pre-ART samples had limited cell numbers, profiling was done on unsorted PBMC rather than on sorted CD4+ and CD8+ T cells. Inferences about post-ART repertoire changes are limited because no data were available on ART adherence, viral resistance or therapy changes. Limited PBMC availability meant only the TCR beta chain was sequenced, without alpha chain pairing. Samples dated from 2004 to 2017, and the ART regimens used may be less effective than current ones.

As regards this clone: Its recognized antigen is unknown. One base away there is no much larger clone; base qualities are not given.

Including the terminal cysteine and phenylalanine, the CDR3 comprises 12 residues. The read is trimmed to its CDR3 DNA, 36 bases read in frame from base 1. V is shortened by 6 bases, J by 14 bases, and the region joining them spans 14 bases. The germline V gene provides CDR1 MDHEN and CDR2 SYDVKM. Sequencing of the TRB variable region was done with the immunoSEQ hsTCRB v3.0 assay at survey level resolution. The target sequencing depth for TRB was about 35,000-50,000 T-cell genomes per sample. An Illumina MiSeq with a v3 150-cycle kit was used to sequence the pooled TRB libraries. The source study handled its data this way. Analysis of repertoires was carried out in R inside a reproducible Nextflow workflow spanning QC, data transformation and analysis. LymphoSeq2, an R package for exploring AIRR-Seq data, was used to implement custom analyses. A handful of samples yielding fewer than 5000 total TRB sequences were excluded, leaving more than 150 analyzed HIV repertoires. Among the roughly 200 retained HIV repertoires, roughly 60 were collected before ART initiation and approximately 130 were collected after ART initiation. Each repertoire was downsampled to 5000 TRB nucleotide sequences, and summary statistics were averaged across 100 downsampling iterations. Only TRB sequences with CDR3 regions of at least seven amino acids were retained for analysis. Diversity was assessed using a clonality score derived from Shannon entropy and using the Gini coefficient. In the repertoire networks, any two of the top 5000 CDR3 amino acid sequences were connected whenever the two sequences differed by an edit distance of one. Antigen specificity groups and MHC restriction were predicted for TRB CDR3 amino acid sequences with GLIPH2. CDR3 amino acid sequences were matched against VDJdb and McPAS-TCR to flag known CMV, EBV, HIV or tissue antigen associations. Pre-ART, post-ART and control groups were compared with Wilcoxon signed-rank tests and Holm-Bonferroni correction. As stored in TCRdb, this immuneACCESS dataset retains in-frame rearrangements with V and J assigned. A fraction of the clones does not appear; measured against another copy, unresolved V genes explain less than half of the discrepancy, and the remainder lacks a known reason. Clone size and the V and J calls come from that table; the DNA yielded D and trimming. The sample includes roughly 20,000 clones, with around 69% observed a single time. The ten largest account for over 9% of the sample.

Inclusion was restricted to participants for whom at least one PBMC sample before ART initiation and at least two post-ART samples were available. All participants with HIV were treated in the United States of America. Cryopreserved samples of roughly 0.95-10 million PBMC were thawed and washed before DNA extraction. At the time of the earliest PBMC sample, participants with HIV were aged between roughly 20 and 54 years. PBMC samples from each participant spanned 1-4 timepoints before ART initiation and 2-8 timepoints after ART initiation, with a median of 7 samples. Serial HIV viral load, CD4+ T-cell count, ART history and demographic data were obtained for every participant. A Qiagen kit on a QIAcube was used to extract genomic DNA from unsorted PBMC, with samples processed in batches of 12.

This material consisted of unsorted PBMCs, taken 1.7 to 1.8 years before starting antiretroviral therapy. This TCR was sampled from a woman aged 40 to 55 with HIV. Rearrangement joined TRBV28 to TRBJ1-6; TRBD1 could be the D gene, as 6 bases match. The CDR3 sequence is CASRRQEPSLHF. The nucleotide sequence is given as TGTGCCAGCAGAAGACAGGAGCCATCCCTCCACTTT.